One and the same sample provided the 6 T cell receptor beta chains below, sequenced in a study of CD8 T cells in Susac syndrome. Random hexamers were used to reverse transcribe 0.5 to 1 ug of RNA. TCRdb reprocessed the immunoSEQ multiplex PCR reads via MiXCR and lists one record per CDR3 protein. The table includes about 140,000 distinct CDR3 sequences, around 96% detected once. Sequencing was performed on CD4+ T cells from PBMCs. The receptors here all came from a human donor with multiple sclerosis.

The chain is built from TRBV3-1 and TRBJ2-5, with D possibly matching TRBD2 (6 bases). Per the germline V gene, CDR1 is LGHDT and CDR2 is YNNKEL (reference sequence). The CDR3 spans 17 residues. Trimming shortened V by 4 bases and J by 2 bases, and 20 bases separated the two germline ends. The CDR3 region is CASSPRGTRARQETQYF. The CDR3 DNA reads as TGTGCCAGCAGCCCGCGGGGAACTAGGGCTCGTCAAGAGACCCAGTACTTC.

J is TRBJ2-1 and V is TRBV7-8; 9 bases are shared with TRBD2. Germline V lookup: CDR1 SGHVS, CDR2 FQNEAQ. Trimming cost V 3 bases and J 2 bases; bases outside gene matches: 2. This CDR3 is built from 15 residues. CDR3 in amino acids: CASSFRLAAYNEQFF. The CDR3 nucleotides read TGTGCCAGCAGCTTCCGACTAGCGGCCTACAATGAGCAGTTCTTC.

This clonotype came up once. This chain connects TRBV11-1 to TRBJ1-4; D not resolved. V dropped 7 bases and J dropped 3 bases, with 9 bases sitting between them. Germline V gene lookup returns CDR1 SGHAT and CDR2 FQDESV (reference sequence). The CDR3 extends over 13 amino acids. The CDR3: CASMGSANEKLFF. The CDR3 region has the DNA TGTGCCAGCATGGGGTCGGCTAATGAAAAACTGTTTTTT.

The chain employs TRBV7-2 and TRBJ2-7; TRBD1 agrees at 7 bases. Germline values: CDR1 SGHTA, CDR2 FQGNSA. Trimming took 1 base from V and 2 from J; bases not matched to a gene: 5. CDR3 length equals 15 residues. DNA of the CDR3: TGTGCCAGCAGCTTAGGGACAGGAAATCCCTACGAGCAGTACTTC. Protein product: CASSLGTGNPYEQYF.

The chain employs TRBV9 and TRBJ1-2; possible D gene TRBD1, 5 bases. CDR3 length: 13 amino acids. V lost 1 base and J lost 7, with 11 bases in between. Germline loops: CDR1 SGDLS, CDR2 YYNGEE. The CDR3 sequence: CASSVMTVGGYTF. The CDR3 DNA reads as TGTGCCAGCAGCGTAATGACAGTAGGTGGCTACACCTTC.

A single count supports this clonotype. The chain carries TRBV7-3 and TRBJ1-1, with D possibly matching TRBD1 (5 bases). The CDR3 is made up of 14 amino acids. V dropped 5 bases and J dropped 4 bases, with 14 bases sitting between them. CDR1 SGHTA and CDR2 FQGTGA come from the germline V gene. This CDR3 is CASSPLGGTTEAFF. CDR3 sequence (DNA): TGTGCCAGCAGCCCCCTCGGGGGGACCACTGAAGCTTTCTTT.